This TCR beta chain was obtained from a study of blood T cells in healthy people across ages. At least 5.5 micrograms of total RNA were extracted per sample. The use of a sample-barcoded 5' primer and a J-beta primer mix characterized a second PCR of 7 to 11 cycles. Via MiXCR, TCRdb re-called the 5' RACE reads, giving one row per CDR3 protein. The sample shows over 600,000 distinct CDR3 sequences, roughly 21% of them seen only once. Germline CDR1 is SEHNR and CDR2 is FQNEAQ (reference sequence). This CDR3 spans 15 amino acids. V gave up 3 bases and J gave up 1 base; unmatched junction bases: 1. The source is a man between 65 and 79 years old in good health. This sequence joins TRBV7-9 and TRBJ2-2, with TRBD2 matching 8 bases. Sequencing input: blood. In nucleotides, the CDR3 is TGTGCCAGCAGCTTCGCGGGGGGGAACACCGGGGAGCTGTTTTTT. Translated: CASSFAGGNTGELFF. Together with reference TRBV7-9 and TRBJ2-2, the CDR3 gives the full variable domain: DTGVSQNPRHKITKRGQNVTFRCDPISEHNRLYWYRQTLGQGPEFLTYFQNEAQLEKSRLLSDRFSAERPKGSFSTLEIQRTEQGDSAMYLCASSFAGGNTGELFFGEGSRLTVL.